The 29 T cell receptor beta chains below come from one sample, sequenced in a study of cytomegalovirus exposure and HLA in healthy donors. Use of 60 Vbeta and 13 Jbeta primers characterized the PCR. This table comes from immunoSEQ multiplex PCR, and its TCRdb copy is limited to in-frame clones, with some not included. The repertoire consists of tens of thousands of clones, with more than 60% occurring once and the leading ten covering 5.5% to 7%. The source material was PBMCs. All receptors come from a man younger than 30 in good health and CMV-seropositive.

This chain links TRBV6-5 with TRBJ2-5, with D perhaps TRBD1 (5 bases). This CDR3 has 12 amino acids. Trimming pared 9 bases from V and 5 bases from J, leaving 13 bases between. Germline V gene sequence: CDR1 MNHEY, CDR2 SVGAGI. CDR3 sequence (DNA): TGTGCCAGTTCAGGGTACGGGGAGACCCAGTACTTC. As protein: CASSGYGETQYF.

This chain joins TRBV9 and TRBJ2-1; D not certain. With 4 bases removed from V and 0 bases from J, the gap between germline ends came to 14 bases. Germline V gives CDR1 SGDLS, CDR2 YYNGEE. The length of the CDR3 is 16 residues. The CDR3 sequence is CASSPWASRSYNEQFF. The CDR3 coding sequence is TGTGCCAGCAGCCCCTGGGCGTCCCGCTCCTACAATGAGCAGTTCTTC.

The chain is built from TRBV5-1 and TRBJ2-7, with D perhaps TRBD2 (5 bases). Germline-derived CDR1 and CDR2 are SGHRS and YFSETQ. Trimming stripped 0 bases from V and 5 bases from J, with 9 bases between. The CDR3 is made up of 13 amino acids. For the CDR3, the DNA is TGCGCCAGCAGCTTGGTGGCGGGCCACGAGCAGTACTTC. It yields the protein CASSLVAGHEQYF.

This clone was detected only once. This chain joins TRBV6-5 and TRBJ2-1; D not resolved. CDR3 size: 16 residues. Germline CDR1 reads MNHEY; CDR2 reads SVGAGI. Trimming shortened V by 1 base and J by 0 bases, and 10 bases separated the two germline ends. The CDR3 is CASSYFPGTSYNEQFF. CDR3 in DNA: TGTGCCAGCAGTTACTTCCCGGGTACCTCCTACAATGAGCAGTTCTTC.

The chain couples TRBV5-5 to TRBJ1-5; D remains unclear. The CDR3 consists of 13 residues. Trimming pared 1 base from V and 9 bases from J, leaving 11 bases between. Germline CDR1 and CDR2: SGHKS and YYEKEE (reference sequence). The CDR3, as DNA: TGTGCCAGCAGCTTGTGGGCCATTGGGCCCCAGCATTTT. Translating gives CASSLWAIGPQHF.

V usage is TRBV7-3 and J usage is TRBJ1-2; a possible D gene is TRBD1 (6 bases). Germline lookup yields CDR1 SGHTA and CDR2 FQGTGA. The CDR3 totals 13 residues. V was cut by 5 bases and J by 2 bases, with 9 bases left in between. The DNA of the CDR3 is TGTGCCAGCAGCCTGGGGGCAAACTATGGCTACACCTTC. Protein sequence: CASSLGANYGYTF.

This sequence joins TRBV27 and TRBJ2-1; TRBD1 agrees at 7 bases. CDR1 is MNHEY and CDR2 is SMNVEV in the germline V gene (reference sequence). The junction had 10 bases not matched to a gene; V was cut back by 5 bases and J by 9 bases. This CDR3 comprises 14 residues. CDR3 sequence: CASSPTGYAFEQFF. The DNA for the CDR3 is TGTGCCAGCAGTCCGACAGGGTACGCTTTTGAGCAGTTCTTC.

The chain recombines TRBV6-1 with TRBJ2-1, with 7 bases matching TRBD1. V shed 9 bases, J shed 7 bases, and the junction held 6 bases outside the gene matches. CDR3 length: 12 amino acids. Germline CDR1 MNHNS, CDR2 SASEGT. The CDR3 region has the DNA TGTGCCAGGGAGACAGGGTCAAATGAGCAGTTCTTC. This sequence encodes CARETGSNEQFF.

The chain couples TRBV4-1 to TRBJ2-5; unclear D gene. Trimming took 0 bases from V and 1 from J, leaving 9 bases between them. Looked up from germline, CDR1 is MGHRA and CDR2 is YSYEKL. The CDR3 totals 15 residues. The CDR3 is CASSQDRVRQETQYF. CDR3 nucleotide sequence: TGCGCCAGCAGCCAAGACCGCGTACGCCAAGAGACCCAGTACTTC.

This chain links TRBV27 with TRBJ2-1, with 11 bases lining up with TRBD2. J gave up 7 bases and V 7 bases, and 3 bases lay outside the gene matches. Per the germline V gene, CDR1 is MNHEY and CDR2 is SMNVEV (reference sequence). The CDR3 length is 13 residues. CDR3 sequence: CASKGLADNEQFF. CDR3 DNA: TGTGCCAGCAAGGGACTAGCGGATAATGAGCAGTTCTTC.

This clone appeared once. CDR3 DNA: TGTGCCAGTAACCCTCAGGGGGGGAACACTGAAGCTTTCTTT. Its translation: CASNPQGGNTEAFF. The chain carries TRBV19 and TRBJ1-1; 7 positions agree with TRBD1. Germline lookup yields CDR1 LNHDA and CDR2 SQIVND (reference sequence). The V and J ends lost 7 bases and 1 base, in that order; junction bases with no gene match: 6. This CDR3 region has 14 residues.

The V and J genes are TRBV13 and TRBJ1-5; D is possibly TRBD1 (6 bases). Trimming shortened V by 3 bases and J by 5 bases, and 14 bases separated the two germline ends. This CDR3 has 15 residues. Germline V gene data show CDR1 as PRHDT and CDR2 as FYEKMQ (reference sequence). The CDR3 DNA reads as TGTGCCAGCAGCTTGGGCTTGGGGGCTGATCAGCCCCAGCATTTT. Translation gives CASSLGLGADQPQHF.

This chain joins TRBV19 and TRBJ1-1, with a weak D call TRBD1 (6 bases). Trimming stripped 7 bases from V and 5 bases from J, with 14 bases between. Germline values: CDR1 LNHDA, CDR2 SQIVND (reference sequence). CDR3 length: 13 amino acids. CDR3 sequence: CASMGGHWTEAFF. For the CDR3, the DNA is TGTGCCAGTATGGGGGGGCATTGGACTGAAGCTTTCTTT.

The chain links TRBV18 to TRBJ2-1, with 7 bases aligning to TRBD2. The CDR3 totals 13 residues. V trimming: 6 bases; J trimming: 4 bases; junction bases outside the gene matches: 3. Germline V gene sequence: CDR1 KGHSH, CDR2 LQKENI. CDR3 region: CASSAAGYNEQFF. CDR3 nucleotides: TGTGCCAGCTCTGCAGCGGGATACAATGAGCAGTTCTTC.

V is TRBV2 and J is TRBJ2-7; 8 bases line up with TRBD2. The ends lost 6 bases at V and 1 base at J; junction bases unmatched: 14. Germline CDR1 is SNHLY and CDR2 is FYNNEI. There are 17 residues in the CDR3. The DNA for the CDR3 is TGTGCCAGCAGGCGACAGACTCAAGCGGGAGCTTCCTACGAGCAGTACTTC. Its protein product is CASRRQTQAGASYEQYF.

The CDR3 sequence: CASSVALASEQYF. As DNA, the CDR3 is TGTGCCAGCAGCGTAGCGCTAGCGAGTGAGCAGTACTTC. The chain carries TRBV9 and TRBJ2-7, with D possibly being TRBD2 (6 bases). The CDR3 is made up of 13 amino acids. Per germline, CDR1 SGDLS and CDR2 YYNGEE. V shed 0 bases and J shed 7 bases, with 11 bases lying between them.

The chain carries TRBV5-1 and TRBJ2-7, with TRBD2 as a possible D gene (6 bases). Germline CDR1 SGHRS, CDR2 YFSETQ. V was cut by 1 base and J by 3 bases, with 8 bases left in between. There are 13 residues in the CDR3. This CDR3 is CASSLFGGYEQYF. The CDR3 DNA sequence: TGCGCCAGCAGCTTGTTCGGGGGCTACGAGCAGTACTTC.

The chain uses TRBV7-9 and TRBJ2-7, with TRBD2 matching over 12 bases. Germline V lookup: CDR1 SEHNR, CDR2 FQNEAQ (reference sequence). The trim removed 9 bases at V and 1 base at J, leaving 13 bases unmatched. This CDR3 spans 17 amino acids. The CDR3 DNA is TGTGCCAGTCAAGGGCTAGCGGGAGGGCCGCGATCCTACGAGCAGTACTTC. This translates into CASQGLAGGPRSYEQYF.

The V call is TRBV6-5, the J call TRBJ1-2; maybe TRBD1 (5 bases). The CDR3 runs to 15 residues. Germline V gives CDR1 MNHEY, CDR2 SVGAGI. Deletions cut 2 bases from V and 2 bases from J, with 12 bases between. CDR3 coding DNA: TGTGCCAGCAGTTACAAAGGGGCCGCGAACTATGGCTACACCTTC. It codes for CASSYKGAANYGYTF.

The CDR3 spells CASSQGVGGYNEQFF. The CDR3 nucleotides read TGCGCCAGCAGCCAGGGAGTCGGTGGATACAATGAGCAGTTCTTC. The chain couples TRBV4-1 to TRBJ2-1; a possible D gene is TRBD2 (5 bases). CDR1 and CDR2 from the germline V gene are MGHRA and YSYEKL. CDR3 length equals 15 residues. V was shortened by 3 bases and J by 4 bases, with 13 bases between the two germline ends.

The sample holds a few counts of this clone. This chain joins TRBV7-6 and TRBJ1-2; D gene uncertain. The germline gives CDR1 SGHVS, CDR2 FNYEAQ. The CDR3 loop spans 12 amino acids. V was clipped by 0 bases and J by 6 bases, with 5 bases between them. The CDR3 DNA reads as TGTGCCAGCAGCTTAGCCGGTCATGGCTACACCTTC. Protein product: CASSLAGHGYTF.

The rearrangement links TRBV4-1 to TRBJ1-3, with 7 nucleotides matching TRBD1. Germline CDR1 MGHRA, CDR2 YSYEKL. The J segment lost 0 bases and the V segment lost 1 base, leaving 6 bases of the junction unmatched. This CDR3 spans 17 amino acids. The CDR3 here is CASSQVRQGGSGNTIYF. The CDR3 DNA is TGCGCCAGCAGCCAAGTCCGACAGGGCGGCTCTGGAAACACCATATATTTT.

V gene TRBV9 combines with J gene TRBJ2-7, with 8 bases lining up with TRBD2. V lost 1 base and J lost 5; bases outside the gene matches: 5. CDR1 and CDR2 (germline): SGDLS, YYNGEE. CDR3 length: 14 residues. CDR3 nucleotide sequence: TGTGCCAGCAGCGTACAGGCGGGAGGAAACGAGCAGTACTTC. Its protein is CASSVQAGGNEQYF.

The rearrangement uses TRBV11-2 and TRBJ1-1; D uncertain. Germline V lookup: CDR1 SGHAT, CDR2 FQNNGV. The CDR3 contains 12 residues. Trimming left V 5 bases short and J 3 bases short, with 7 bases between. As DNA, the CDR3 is TGTGCCAGCAGCGCGGAGGACACTGAAGCTTTCTTT. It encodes CASSAEDTEAFF. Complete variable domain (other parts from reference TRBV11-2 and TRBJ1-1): EAGVAQSPRYKIIEKRQSVAFWCNPISGHATLYWYQQILGQGPKLLIQFQNNGVVDDSQLPKDRFSAERLKGVDSTLKIQPAKLEDSAVYLCASSAEDTEAFFGQGTRLTVV.

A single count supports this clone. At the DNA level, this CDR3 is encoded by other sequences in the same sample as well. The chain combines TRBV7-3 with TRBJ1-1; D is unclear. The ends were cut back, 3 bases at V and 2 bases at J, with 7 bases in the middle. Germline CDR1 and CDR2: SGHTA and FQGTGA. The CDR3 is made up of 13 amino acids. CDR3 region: CASSLEGNTEAFF. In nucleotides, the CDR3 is TGTGCCAGCAGCTTGGAGGGCAACACTGAAGCTTTCTTT.

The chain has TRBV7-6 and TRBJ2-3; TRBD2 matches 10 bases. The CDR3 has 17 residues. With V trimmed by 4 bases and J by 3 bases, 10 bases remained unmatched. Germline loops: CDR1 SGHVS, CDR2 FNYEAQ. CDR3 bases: TGTGCCAGCAGCTCCCGGACTAGCGGAGACTATACAGATACGCAGTATTTT. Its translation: CASSSRTSGDYTDTQYF.

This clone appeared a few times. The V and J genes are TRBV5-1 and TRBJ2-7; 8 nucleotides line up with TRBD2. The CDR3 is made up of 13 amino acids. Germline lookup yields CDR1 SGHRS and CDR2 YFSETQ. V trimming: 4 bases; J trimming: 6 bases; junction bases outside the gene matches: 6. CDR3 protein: CASSTGTSREQYF. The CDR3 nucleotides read TGCGCCAGCAGCACGGGGACTAGTCGCGAGCAGTACTTC.

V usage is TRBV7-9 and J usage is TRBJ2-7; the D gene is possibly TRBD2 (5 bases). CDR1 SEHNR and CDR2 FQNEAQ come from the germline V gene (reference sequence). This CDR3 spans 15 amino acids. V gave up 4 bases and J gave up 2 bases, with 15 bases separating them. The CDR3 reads CASSSPKGGTYEQYF. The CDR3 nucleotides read TGTGCCAGCAGCTCCCCGAAAGGAGGTACCTACGAGCAGTACTTC.

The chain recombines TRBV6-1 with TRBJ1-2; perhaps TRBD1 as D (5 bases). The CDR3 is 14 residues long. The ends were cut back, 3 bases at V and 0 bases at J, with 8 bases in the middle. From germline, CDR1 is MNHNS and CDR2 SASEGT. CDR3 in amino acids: CASSEGPANYGYTF. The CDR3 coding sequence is TGTGCCAGCAGTGAGGGGCCCGCTAACTATGGCTACACCTTC.